These 9 T cell receptor beta chains came from one sample sequenced in a study of T-cell memory formation after mild COVID-19. TCRdb passed the 5' RACE reads through MiXCR, listing each CDR3 protein once. The sample holds fewer than 250,000 distinct CDR3 sequences, around 19% seen once. The sequenced material came from PBMCs or a T cell subset sorted from them (not recorded which). These TCRs come from an adult woman who had mild COVID-19 (a few samples of this study predate the infection). Cell type and time point are not known.

The chain couples TRBV15 to TRBJ2-3; perhaps TRBD1 as D (5 bases). CDR1 is LNHNV and CDR2 is YYDKDF in the germline V gene (reference sequence). The V end lost 0 bases, the J end lost 0 bases, and 7 bases lay between the germline ends. CDR3 length: 15 amino acids. CDR3 residues: CATSRDRVSTDTQYF. The CDR3 region has the DNA TGTGCCACCAGCAGAGACAGGGTCAGCACAGATACGCAGTATTTT.

This clonotype was seen a handful of times. CDR3 residues: CASSSMTGSYEQYF. CDR3 bases: TGCGCCAGCAGCTCGATGACAGGATCCTACGAGCAGTACTTC. This chain joins TRBV5-1 and TRBJ2-7, with TRBD1 as a possible D gene (6 bases). Trimming took 3 bases from V and 1 from J, leaving 11 bases between them. The germline CDR1 and CDR2 sequences are SGHRS and YFSETQ. The CDR3 has 14 amino acids.

V gene TRBV2 combines with J gene TRBJ1-2, with D unresolved. CDR1 is SNHLY, CDR2 FYNNEI, per germline. This CDR3 contains 13 residues. The V end lost 0 bases, the J end lost 7 bases, and 9 bases lay between the germline ends. The CDR3 reads CASSEAPRGGYTF. The CDR3 DNA follows: TGTGCCAGCAGTGAAGCTCCCCGGGGTGGCTACACCTTC. Together with reference TRBV2 and TRBJ1-2, the CDR3 gives the full variable domain: EPEVTQTPSHQVTQMGQEVILRCVPISNHLYFYWYRQILGQKVEFLVSFYNNEISEKSEIFDDQFSVERPDGSNFTLKIRSTKLEDSAMYFCASSEAPRGGYTFGSGTRLTVV.

V is TRBV7-2 and J is TRBJ2-5; TRBD2 matches 7 bases. Germline values: CDR1 SGHTA, CDR2 FQGNSA. CDR3 size: 14 residues. With 6 bases clipped from V and 1 base from J, the junction kept 5 bases outside the gene matches. The CDR3 region has the DNA TGTGCCAGCAGGACCCTAGCGGCCCAAGAGACCCAGTACTTC. Its translation is CASRTLAAQETQYF.

This clonotype has just a few counts. The gene calls are TRBV4-1 and TRBJ2-3; 7 bases are shared with TRBD2. Germline V gives CDR1 MGHRA, CDR2 YSYEKL. V was clipped by 3 bases and J by 6 bases; unmatched bases: 24. The CDR3 is 20 amino acids. The CDR3 here is CASSHRDYRRSAGTSDTQYF. The DNA of the CDR3 is TGCGCCAGCAGCCATAGGGACTACCGCCGGTCCGCCGGTACCTCGGATACGCAGTATTTT.

This clonotype was detected ten times or more. The chain combines TRBV5-6 with TRBJ2-7, with 8 bases that match TRBD1. Germline trimming cut 3 bases from V and 9 bases from J; bases unmatched to any gene: 11. The CDR3 extends over 14 amino acids. The germline gives CDR1 SGHDT, CDR2 YYEEEE. The CDR3: CASSSGQVLSRQYF. The CDR3 DNA is TGTGCCAGCAGCTCGGGACAGGTCCTCTCGCGGCAGTACTTC.

This clonotype was seen ten or more times. The genes are TRBV5-1 and TRBJ2-1; 10 bases fit TRBD1. Per the germline V gene, CDR1 is SGHRS and CDR2 is YFSETQ. The CDR3 has 14 residues. V was pared by 4 bases and J by 6 bases, with 4 bases of the junction left unmatched. In nucleotides, the CDR3 is TGCGCCAGCAGCCGGGACAGGGGCGGCAATGAGCAGTTCTTC. Its protein is CASSRDRGGNEQFF.

The chain links TRBV13 to TRBJ2-5; D not certain. This CDR3 contains 14 residues. V shed 2 bases and J shed 4 bases, with 11 bases lying between them. CDR1 PRHDT and CDR2 FYEKMQ come from the germline V gene (reference sequence). The CDR3 loop reads CASSLLVAAETQYF. The CDR3 DNA sequence: TGTGCCAGCAGCTTACTCGTGGCTGCAGAGACCCAGTACTTC.

A few counts support this clonotype. V usage is TRBV5-1 and J usage is TRBJ2-3; 7 bases map to TRBD1. Looked up from germline, CDR1 is SGHRS and CDR2 is YFSETQ. Germline trimming cut 4 bases from V and 3 bases from J; bases unmatched to any gene: 8. The CDR3 is made up of 15 amino acids. CDR3 region: CASSPTGERTDTQYF. DNA of the CDR3: TGCGCCAGCAGCCCCACAGGGGAAAGGACAGATACGCAGTATTTT.